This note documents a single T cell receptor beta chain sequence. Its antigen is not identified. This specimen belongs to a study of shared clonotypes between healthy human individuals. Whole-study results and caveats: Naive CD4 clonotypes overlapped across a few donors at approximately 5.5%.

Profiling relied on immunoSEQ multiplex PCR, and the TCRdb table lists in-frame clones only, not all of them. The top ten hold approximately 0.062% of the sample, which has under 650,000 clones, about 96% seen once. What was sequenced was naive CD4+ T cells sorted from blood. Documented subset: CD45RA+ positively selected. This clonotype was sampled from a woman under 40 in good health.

The CDR3 sequence: CASSTSGTGGGYTF. The CDR3, as DNA: TGTGCCAGCAGTACCTCCGGGACAGGGGGTGGCTACACCTTC. This rearrangement joins TRBV28 to TRBJ1-2; 11 bases line up with TRBD1. V trimming: 5 bases; J trimming: 7 bases; junction bases outside the gene matches: 6. CDR1 MDHEN and CDR2 SYDVKM come from the germline V gene. The CDR3 has 14 residues.